This TCR beta chain emerged from a study of T cells in Graves' hyperthyroidism and ophthalmopathy. Ophthalmopathy cases scored 3 or more on the Clinical Activity Score and 4 or more on NOSPECS grade, with duration below 3 months. The study left out patients who had uncontrolled infection, other autoimmune disease, pregnancy or lactation. On this clonotype itself: The antigen is undetermined. A junction boundary mismatches the germline segment, possibly from a read error.

Study-level points and caveats: Researchers report that a 13 V-J model separated ophthalmopathy from stable hyperthyroidism. Expanded thyroid clonotypes (above 0.001) were mostly also found in blood.

Germline CDR1 and CDR2: PRHDT and FYEKMQ (reference sequence). This CDR3 spans 13 amino acids. RNA transcripts were the template for amplifying TCR beta CDR3 regions. The HTBI set primed first-round TCR CDR3 RT-PCR. TCRdb independently ran MiXCR on the multiplex PCR reads; one entry per CDR3 protein. Here the sample spans about 520,000 distinct CDR3 sequences, approximately 25% being singletons. V gene TRBV13 combines with J gene TRBJ2-7; D call uncertain. The receptor's source is a woman in her 30s with Graves' ophthalmopathy. What was sequenced was blood. CDR3 region: CASSKTWVDEQCF. In nucleotides, the CDR3 is TGTGCCAGCAGCAAGACATGGGTGGACGAGCAGTGCTTC.